What follows are 8 T cell receptor beta chains derived from one specimen sequenced in a study of blood T cell repertoires in COVID-19. TCRdb's copy holds only in-frame clones and misses some; the assay was immunoSEQ multiplex PCR. The sample lists about 330,000 clones, over 75% occurring once. The sample consisted of peripheral blood. The receptors derive from a woman in her 50s with active or convalescent COVID-19.

The chain links TRBV6-5 to TRBJ1-1; TRBD1 aligns across 10 bases. CDR3 length: 15 amino acids. Germline V gene sequence: CDR1 MNHEY, CDR2 SVGAGI. Trimming removed 6 bases from V and 2 bases from J; junction bases left unmatched: 6. CDR3 in DNA: TGTGCCAGCAGCCCCGGGACAGGGGCTAACACTGAAGCTTTCTTT. Translation gives CASSPGTGANTEAFF.

There are a few counts of this clone. The chain is built from TRBV19 and TRBJ2-6; D is possibly TRBD2 (5 bases). From germline, CDR1 is LNHDA and CDR2 SQIVND (reference sequence). Trimming left V 1 base short and J 0 bases short, with 10 bases between. The CDR3 is 17 residues long. The CDR3 DNA reads TGTGCCAGTAGTATAGGAAAAGGGAGCTCTGGGGCCAACGTCCTGACTTTC. Translation gives CASSIGKGSSGANVLTF.

This chain joins TRBV29-1 and TRBJ1-3; weak D call: TRBD1 (5 bases). The V and J ends lost 3 bases and 0 bases respectively, with 9 bases between them. CDR3 length equals 14 residues. The germline gives CDR1 SQVTM, CDR2 ANQGSEA. CDR3 loop: CSVDGGASGNTIYF. The DNA for the CDR3 is TGCAGCGTTGACGGAGGGGCCTCTGGAAACACCATATATTTT.

This clone appeared once. This chain connects TRBV5-5 to TRBJ2-2, with a weak D call TRBD1 (6 bases). Germline CDR1 SGHKS, CDR2 YYEKEE (reference sequence). There are 16 residues in the CDR3. V was clipped by 4 bases and J by 2 bases, with 15 bases between them. The CDR3 region is CASSVLSGVNTGELFF. As DNA, the CDR3 is TGTGCCAGCAGCGTCCTCTCAGGGGTAAACACCGGGGAGCTGTTTTTT.

The chain has TRBV19 and TRBJ2-7; 8 bases line up with TRBD2. Germline V gene sequence: CDR1 LNHDA, CDR2 SQIVND (reference sequence). The CDR3 contains 16 residues. Trimming took 1 base from V and 2 from J; bases not matched to a gene: 7. CDR3 DNA: TGTGCCAGTAGTATAGGGCTAGCGGGCCCCACCTACGAGCAGTACTTC. It is translated as CASSIGLAGPTYEQYF.

This chain links TRBV5-1 with TRBJ2-2; TRBD2 matches at 10 bases. Germline values: CDR1 SGHRS, CDR2 YFSETQ. This CDR3 comprises 18 residues. Trimming took 4 bases from V and 5 from J; bases not matched to a gene: 14. This chain's CDR3 is CASSQPIPSGRSTGELFF. The CDR3 DNA is TGCGCCAGCAGCCAACCAATCCCTAGCGGGAGAAGTACCGGGGAGCTGTTTTTT.

The genes are TRBV28 and TRBJ2-2; 7 nucleotides match TRBD1. The V segment lost 4 bases and the J segment 3 bases; nucleotides outside the gene matches: 5. The germline CDR1 and CDR2 sequences are MDHEN and SYDVKM. The CDR3 is 15 amino acids. The CDR3 DNA reads TGTGCCAGCAGTTCCTCGGGACAGTACACCGGGGAGCTGTTTTTT. Amino acid sequence: CASSSSGQYTGELFF.

This chain connects TRBV6-5 to TRBJ1-2; perhaps TRBD1 as D (5 bases). Trimming pared 4 bases from V and 4 bases from J, leaving 13 bases between. The CDR3 sequence is 14 residues long. Germline V gene sequence: CDR1 MNHEY, CDR2 SVGAGI. The CDR3 here is CASSLNGGSYGYTF. The CDR3 bases are TGTGCCAGCAGTTTGAACGGGGGGAGCTATGGCTACACCTTC.